The 26 T cell receptor beta chains reported below all come from one sample, sequenced in a study of TIL therapy for anti-PD-1-resistant metastatic lung cancer. The libraries were made with immunoSEQ v3. The table came from immunoSEQ multiplex PCR; TCRdb's copy has only in-frame clones and leaves some out. Here the sample spans fewer than 15,000 clones, approximately 72% being singletons. The sample's time point: pre-treatment sample, taken before nivolumab and TIL therapy. Pleural nodules or supraclavicular lymph nodes made up most of the excised metastases sampled. This specimen consisted of tumor tissue, obtained at baseline. The source is a woman between 30 and 85 years old with non-small cell lung cancer.

This clone was observed a handful of times. The chain couples TRBV7-6 to TRBJ1-1; D gene uncertain. The V gene lost 4 bases and the J gene lost 1 base, with 7 bases spanning the gap. The germline gives CDR1 SGHVS, CDR2 FNYEAQ. The CDR3 has 13 amino acids. DNA for the CDR3: TGTGCCAGCAGCTCGGACGGGAACACTGAAGCTTTCTTT. Its translation: CASSSDGNTEAFF.

The chain is built from TRBV30 and TRBJ1-2, with TRBD1 matching 7 bases. After removal of 2 bases from V and 0 bases from J, the junction contained 6 bases not matched to a gene. Germline lookup yields CDR1 GTSNPN and CDR2 SVGIG (reference sequence). There are 15 residues in the CDR3. CDR3: CAWSKADRTNYGYTF. The CDR3 DNA reads as TGTGCCTGGAGTAAGGCGGACAGGACTAACTATGGCTACACCTTC.

V is TRBV5-6 and J is TRBJ1-4, with 9 positions matching TRBD1. CDR1 SGHDT and CDR2 YYEEEE come from the germline V gene. The CDR3 runs to 16 residues. Trimming at V came to 1 base and at J to 7 bases, leaving 8 bases not matched to a gene. The CDR3 DNA follows: TGTGCCAGCAGCTTGCAAGGGACAGGGATTCGTGAAAAACTGTTTTTT. Protein: CASSLQGTGIREKLFF.

This clone was counted a single time. The chain joins TRBV19 to TRBJ2-2; TRBD2 aligns across 8 bases. Germline CDR1 reads LNHDA; CDR2 reads SQIVND (reference sequence). The CDR3 is made up of 20 amino acids. V shed 0 bases, J shed 1 base, and the junction held 13 bases outside the gene matches. CDR3 sequence reads: CASSIDPLAGGLLNTGELFF. The DNA of the CDR3 is TGTGCCAGTAGTATAGATCCTTTGGCGGGGGGACTATTGAACACCGGGGAGCTGTTTTTT.

The rearrangement uses TRBV18 and TRBJ1-4; D may be TRBD1 (5 bases). This CDR3 has 14 residues. Germline V gene data show CDR1 as KGHSH and CDR2 as LQKENI. The V and J ends lost 4 bases and 8 bases respectively, with 14 bases between them. The CDR3: CASSQTAGDEKLFF. The CDR3 DNA sequence: TGTGCCAGCTCACAGACCGCCGGGGACGAAAAACTGTTTTTT.

This clone was observed a handful of times. J is TRBJ1-2 and V is TRBV30, with TRBD1 as a possible D gene (6 bases). CDR3 size: 15 residues. Germline V CDR1 and CDR2: GTSNPN, SVGIG (reference sequence). The V end was cut by 4 bases, the J end by 5 bases, with 20 bases between. The CDR3 DNA sequence: TGTGCCTGGATATTGCCGGGACAAGTGGGGTATGGCTACACCTTC. This codes for CAWILPGQVGYGYTF. Full variable domain (missing parts from reference TRBV30 and TRBJ1-2): SQTIHQWPATLVQPVGSPLSLECTVEGTSNPNLYWYRQAAGRGLQLLFYSVGIGQISSEVPQNLSASRPQDRQFILSSKKLLLSDSGFYLCAWILPGQVGYGYTFGSGTRLTVV.

This clone was detected only a few times. The chain links TRBV7-9 to TRBJ1-1, with no clear D. The V gene's germline CDR1 is SEHNR and CDR2 FQNEAQ (reference sequence). The V end was cut by 2 bases, the J end by 5 bases, with 15 bases between. The length of the CDR3 is 15 residues. The CDR3 sequence: CASSLSPRAGTEAFF. The CDR3, as DNA: TGTGCCAGCAGCTTAAGTCCTCGGGCGGGGACTGAAGCTTTCTTT.

The rearrangement links TRBV27 to TRBJ1-2; TRBD1 aligns across 9 bases. The V gene's germline CDR1 is MNHEY and CDR2 SMNVEV (reference sequence). The CDR3 spans 13 residues. V gave up 5 bases and J gave up 6 bases; unmatched junction bases: 4. The CDR3 loop reads CASSRGTGNGYTF. CDR3 sequence (DNA): TGTGCCAGCAGTAGGGGGACAGGGAATGGCTACACCTTC.

The J gene is TRBJ1-4, the V gene TRBV18; possibly TRBD1 for D (5 bases). From germline, CDR1 is KGHSH and CDR2 LQKENI. CDR3 length: 16 amino acids. V shed 0 bases and J shed 8 bases, with 16 bases lying between them. The CDR3 bases are TGTGCCAGCTCACCACCGTCTCTGGGCTGGGACGAAAAACTGTTTTTT. It encodes CASSPPSLGWDEKLFF.

This clone was counted a few times. The V call is TRBV29-1, the J call TRBJ2-2, with D maybe TRBD2 (5 bases). CDR1 SQVTM and CDR2 ANQGSEA come from the germline V gene. Trimming removed 2 bases from V and 0 bases from J, with 10 bases in between. The CDR3 consists of 15 residues. CDR3 bases: TGCAGCGTTGAATCTGGTAGCGCGAACACCGGGGAGCTGTTTTTT. This codes for CSVESGSANTGELFF.

This chain joins TRBV6-6 and TRBJ1-5; TRBD1 agrees at 7 bases. The CDR3 is 13 residues long. CDR1 and CDR2 (germline): MNHNY, SVGAGI (reference sequence). V dropped 6 bases and J dropped 5; count of bases not matched to a gene: 4. The CDR3 nucleotides are TGTGCCAGCAGCGAACAGGGGCATCAGCCCCAGCATTTT. Its protein is CASSEQGHQPQHF.

V and J are TRBV19 and TRBJ2-5; TRBD2 matches at 10 bases. The CDR3 sequence is 14 residues long. The germline gives CDR1 LNHDA, CDR2 SQIVND (reference sequence). V trimming: 5 bases; J trimming: 4 bases; junction bases outside the gene matches: 4. The CDR3: CASSPRTSGETQYF. CDR3 coding DNA: TGTGCCAGTAGTCCCAGGACTAGCGGAGAGACCCAGTACTTC.

In nucleotides, the CDR3 is TGTGCCAGCAGATTAGGGCCGAACACCGGGGAGCTGTTTTTT. Encoded protein: CASRLGPNTGELFF. This chain joins TRBV6-1 and TRBJ2-2; D unclear. Germline V gene data show CDR1 as MNHNS and CDR2 as SASEGT. The germline V and J ends were trimmed by 6 bases and 0 bases, with 8 bases remaining between them. This CDR3 spans 14 amino acids.

The CDR3 is CASSRGTSGQETQYF. Written as DNA, the CDR3 is TGTGCCAGCAGCCGGGGGACTAGCGGGCAAGAGACCCAGTACTTC. This chain uses TRBV5-6 with TRBJ2-5; 12 bases map to TRBD2. The CDR3 has 15 amino acids. Trimming took 4 bases from V and 2 from J; bases not matched to a gene: 3. Germline V lookup: CDR1 SGHDT, CDR2 YYEEEE.

The gene calls are TRBV5-4 and TRBJ2-3; maybe TRBD2 (6 bases). This CDR3 is 15 amino acids long. Germline V CDR1 and CDR2: SGHNT, YYREEE (reference sequence). V was cut by 0 bases and J by 3 bases, with 11 bases left in between. The CDR3 sequence is CASSLAGAGTDTQYF. DNA for the CDR3: TGTGCCAGCAGCTTGGCCGGGGCGGGGACAGATACGCAGTATTTT.

DNA of the CDR3: TGTGCCAGCAGCCCTAGAGGTTCAGGGTTAGAATATGGCTACACCTTC. This gives the protein CASSPRGSGLEYGYTF. The chain combines TRBV13 with TRBJ1-2; a possible D gene is TRBD1 (5 bases). This CDR3 is built from 16 residues. V was shortened by 5 bases and J by 5 bases, with 21 bases between the two germline ends. Germline loops: CDR1 PRHDT, CDR2 FYEKMQ (reference sequence).

The chain couples TRBV2 to TRBJ1-4; no definite D call. V dropped 4 bases and J dropped 4 bases, with 13 bases sitting between them. CDR1 and CDR2 (germline): SNHLY, FYNNEI. The CDR3 length is 15 residues. DNA of the CDR3: TGTGCCAGCAGTGTTACCCAGAGTATTAATGAAAAACTGTTTTTT. Its protein is CASSVTQSINEKLFF.

The rearrangement joins TRBV7-9 to TRBJ2-3; 12 nucleotides match TRBD2. J was trimmed by 3 bases and V by 3 bases; bases with no gene match: 4. The CDR3 covers 16 residues. Germline V CDR1 and CDR2: SEHNR, FQNEAQ (reference sequence). CDR3 in amino acids: CASSFPSGGATDTQYF. CDR3 coding DNA: TGTGCCAGCAGCTTTCCTAGCGGGGGGGCGACAGATACGCAGTATTTT.

The chain couples TRBV10-3 to TRBJ2-5; 7 bases align to TRBD2. The germline gives CDR1 ENHRY, CDR2 SYGVKD. This CDR3 is built from 13 residues. V shed 6 bases and J 5 bases; nucleotides not matched to a gene: 6. The CDR3 DNA follows: TGTGCCATCAGCTACGGGGGAGGGGAGACCCAGTACTTC. Its protein is CAISYGGGETQYF.

This chain joins TRBV7-2 and TRBJ2-7, with unresolved D. V lost 3 bases to trimming and J lost 9 bases, with 15 bases between them. The CDR3 contains 13 residues. The V gene's germline CDR1 is SGHTA and CDR2 FQGNSA. This chain's CDR3 is CASSFGLTSGQYF. In DNA, the CDR3 is TGTGCCAGCAGCTTCGGGTTAACCTCCGGGCAGTACTTC.

The chain recombines TRBV27 with TRBJ2-1, with 10 bases aligning to TRBD1. Germline V CDR1 and CDR2: MNHEY, SMNVEV (reference sequence). Germline trimming cut 6 bases from V and 2 bases from J; bases unmatched to any gene: 4. The CDR3 contains 15 residues. CDR3 sequence reads: CASRPGTGAYNEQFF. CDR3 DNA sequence: TGTGCCAGCAGACCTGGGACAGGGGCCTACAATGAGCAGTTCTTC.

The chain has TRBV11-2 and TRBJ2-2, with a possible D match to TRBD1 (8 bases). Trimming took off 6 bases at V and 5 bases at J, with 13 bases between the two ends. The CDR3 consists of 14 residues. In germline, CDR1 is SGHAT, CDR2 FQNNGV. CDR3 DNA sequence: TGTGCCAGCAGGATACAGGGGGGGACCGGGGAGCTGTTTTTT. This gives the protein CASRIQGGTGELFF.

This clone was recorded only once. The gene calls are TRBV11-2 and TRBJ2-3; 8 bases match TRBD2. The junction had 4 bases not matched to a gene; V was cut back by 0 bases and J by 2 bases. The CDR3 covers 16 residues. The V gene's germline CDR1 is SGHAT and CDR2 FQNNGV. The CDR3 DNA sequence: TGTGCCAGCAGCTTAGAGACGGGAGGGATCACAGATACGCAGTATTTT. Translating it yields CASSLETGGITDTQYF.

This clone was seen a few times. V and J are TRBV18 and TRBJ1-1; D is possibly TRBD1 (6 bases). Trimming left V 5 bases short and J 4 bases short, with 17 bases between. CDR3 length: 15 amino acids. CDR1 is KGHSH, CDR2 LQKENI, per germline. The DNA for the CDR3 is TGTGCCAGCTCATATACTCAGGGGTCGGGCACTGAAGCTTTCTTT. It yields the protein CASSYTQGSGTEAFF.

This clone has only a few counts. The V call is TRBV5-4, the J call TRBJ1-2; D perhaps matches TRBD1 (5 bases). The germline V gene encodes CDR1 SGHNT and CDR2 YYREEE (reference sequence). Trimming shortened V by 4 bases and J by 4 bases, and 14 bases separated the two germline ends. CDR3 length: 14 amino acids. The CDR3 is CASSPRGVGYGYTF. Here the CDR3 DNA reads TGTGCCAGCAGCCCCCGAGGGGTGGGCTATGGCTACACCTTC.

CDR3 coding DNA: TGTGCCTGGGGGGGCAGCTATGGCTACACCTTC. It specifies CAWGGSYGYTF. This chain joins TRBV30 and TRBJ1-2; weak D call: TRBD1 (6 bases). The CDR3 sequence is 11 residues long. Germline CDR1 is GTSNPN and CDR2 is SVGIG (reference sequence). V was shortened by 5 bases and J by 4 bases, with 8 bases between the two germline ends.